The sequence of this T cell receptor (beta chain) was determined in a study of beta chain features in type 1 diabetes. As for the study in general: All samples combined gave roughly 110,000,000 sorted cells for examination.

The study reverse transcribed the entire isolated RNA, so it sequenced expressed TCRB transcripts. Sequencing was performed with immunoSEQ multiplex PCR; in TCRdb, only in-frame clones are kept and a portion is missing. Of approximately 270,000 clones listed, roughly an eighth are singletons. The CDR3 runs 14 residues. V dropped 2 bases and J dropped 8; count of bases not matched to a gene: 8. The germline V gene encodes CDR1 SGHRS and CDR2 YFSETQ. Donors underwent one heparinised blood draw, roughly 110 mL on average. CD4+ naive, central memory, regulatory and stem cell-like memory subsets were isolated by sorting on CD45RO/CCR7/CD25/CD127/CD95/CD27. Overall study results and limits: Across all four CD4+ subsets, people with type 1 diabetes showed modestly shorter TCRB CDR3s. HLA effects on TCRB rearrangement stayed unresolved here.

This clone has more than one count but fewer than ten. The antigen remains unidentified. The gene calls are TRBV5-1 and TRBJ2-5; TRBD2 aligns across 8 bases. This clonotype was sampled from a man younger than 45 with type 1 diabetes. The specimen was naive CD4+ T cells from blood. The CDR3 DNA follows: TGCGCCAGCAGCTTCGGGGGGGAAAAGGGTACCCAGTACTTC. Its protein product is CASSFGGEKGTQYF.